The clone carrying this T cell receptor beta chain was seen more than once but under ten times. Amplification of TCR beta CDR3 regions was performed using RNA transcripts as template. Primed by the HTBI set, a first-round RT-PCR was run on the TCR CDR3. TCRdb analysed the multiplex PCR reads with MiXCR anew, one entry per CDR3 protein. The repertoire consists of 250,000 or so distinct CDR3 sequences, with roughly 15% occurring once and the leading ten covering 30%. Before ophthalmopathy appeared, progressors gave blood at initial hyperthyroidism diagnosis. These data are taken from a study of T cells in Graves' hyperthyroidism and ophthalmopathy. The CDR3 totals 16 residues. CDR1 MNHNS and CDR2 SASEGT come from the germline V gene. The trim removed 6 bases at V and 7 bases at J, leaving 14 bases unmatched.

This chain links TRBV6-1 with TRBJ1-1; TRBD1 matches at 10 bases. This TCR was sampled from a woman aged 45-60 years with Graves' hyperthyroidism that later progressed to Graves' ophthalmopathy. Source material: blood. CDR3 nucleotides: TGTGCCAGCAGCCCCTCCCCCGGGACAGGGGATTATGAAGCTTTCTTT. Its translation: CASSPSPGTGDYEAFF.